Given below is one T cell receptor beta chain in context. Antigen: not known. These data belong to a study of cytomegalovirus exposure and HLA in healthy donors. Study conclusions and caveats: Overall, around 160 TCR beta chains were annotated as cytomegalovirus-associated. Specificity of three CMV-associated chains for CMV antigens was verified in vitro.

The CDR3 runs to 14 residues. The V end was cut by 2 bases, the J end by 4 bases, with 14 bases between. CDR1 is GTSNPN and CDR2 is SVGIG in the germline V gene (reference sequence). Using immunoSEQ multiplex PCR, the repertoire was profiled, and TCRdb retains in-frame clones only, with some absent. This sample has 200,000 or so clones, with about nine tenths found just once. This rearrangement joins TRBV30 to TRBJ1-2; the D gene is possibly TRBD1 (6 bases). This sequence was found in a woman aged 18 to 35 in good health and CMV-seronegative. Sequencing was done on a sample of PBMCs. CDR3 in DNA: TGTGCCTGGAGTTTTACAGGGAGCCTCTATGGCTACACCTTC. Translation gives CAWSFTGSLYGYTF.